The present TCR beta chain was sequenced within a study of graft-versus-host responses after intestinal transplantation. This clone was seen a few times. The germline V gene encodes CDR1 SGHTS and CDR2 YDEGEE. The CDR3 spans 16 residues. Between the trimmed V and J ends, which lost 1 base and 0 bases, there was a span of 11 bases. The repertoire was sequenced with immunoSEQ multiplex PCR; TCRdb's copy has only in-frame clones and lacks some. Counted here are more than 4,000 clones, 65% to 75% occurring once; the ten biggest clones make up approximately 40%. This specimen consisted of PBMCs, obtained about 550 days after intestinal transplant. The chain has TRBV5-8 and TRBJ1-3; D is uncertain. This TCR was sampled from a human patient who received an intestinal transplant, so some T cells may come from the graft donor. In DNA form, the CDR3 reads TGTGCCAGCAGCTTGCTACAGCCAACCTCTGGAAACACCATATATTTT. Protein sequence: CASSLLQPTSGNTIYF.